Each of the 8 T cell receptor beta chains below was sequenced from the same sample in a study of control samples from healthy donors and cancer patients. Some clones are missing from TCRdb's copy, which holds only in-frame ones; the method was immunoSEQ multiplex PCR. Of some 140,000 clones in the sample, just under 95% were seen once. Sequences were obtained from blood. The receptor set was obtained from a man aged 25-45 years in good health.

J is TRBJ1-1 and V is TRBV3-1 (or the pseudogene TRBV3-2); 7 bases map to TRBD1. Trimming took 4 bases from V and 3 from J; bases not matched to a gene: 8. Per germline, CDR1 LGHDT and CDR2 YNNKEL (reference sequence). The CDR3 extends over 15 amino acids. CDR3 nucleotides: TGTGCCAGCAGCCTCCAGGACAGGAAACACACTGAAGCTTTCTTT. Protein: CASSLQDRKHTEAFF.

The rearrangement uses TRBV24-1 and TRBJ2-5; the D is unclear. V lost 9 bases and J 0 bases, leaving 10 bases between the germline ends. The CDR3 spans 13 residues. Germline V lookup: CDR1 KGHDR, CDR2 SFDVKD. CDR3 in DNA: TGTGCCACCCAACGTGGCTACCAAGAGACCCAGTACTTC. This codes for CATQRGYQETQYF.

The CDR3 bases are TGCGCCAGCAGCCAAGATCTAGCGGGAGGGCCTAGCACAGATACGCAGTATTTT. It encodes CASSQDLAGGPSTDTQYF. The V and J genes are TRBV4-1 and TRBJ2-3; 12 positions agree with TRBD2. Germline V gives CDR1 MGHRA, CDR2 YSYEKL. Trimming at V came to 0 bases and at J to 0 bases, leaving 4 bases not matched to a gene. CDR3 size: 18 residues.

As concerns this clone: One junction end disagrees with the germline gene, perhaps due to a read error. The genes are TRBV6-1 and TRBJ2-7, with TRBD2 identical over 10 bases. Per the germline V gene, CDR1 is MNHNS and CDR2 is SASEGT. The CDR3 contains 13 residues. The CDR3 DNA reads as TGTGCCAGCAGTGAAAGGACTAGCGGAGCGCCTGGCTTC. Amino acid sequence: CASSERTSGAPGF.

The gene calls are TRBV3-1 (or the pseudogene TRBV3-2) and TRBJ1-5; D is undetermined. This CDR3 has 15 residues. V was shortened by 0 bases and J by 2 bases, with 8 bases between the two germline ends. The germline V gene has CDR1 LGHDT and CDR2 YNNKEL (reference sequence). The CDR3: CASSQDGMGNQPQHF. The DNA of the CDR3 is TGTGCCAGCAGCCAAGATGGGATGGGCAATCAGCCCCAGCATTTT.

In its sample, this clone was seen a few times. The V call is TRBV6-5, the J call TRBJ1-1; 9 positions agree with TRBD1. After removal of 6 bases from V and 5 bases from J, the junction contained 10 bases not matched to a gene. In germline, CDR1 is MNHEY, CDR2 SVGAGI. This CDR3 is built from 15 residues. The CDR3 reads CASRRGTGKGTEAFF. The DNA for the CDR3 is TGTGCCAGCAGGAGGGGGACAGGGAAAGGGACTGAAGCTTTCTTT.

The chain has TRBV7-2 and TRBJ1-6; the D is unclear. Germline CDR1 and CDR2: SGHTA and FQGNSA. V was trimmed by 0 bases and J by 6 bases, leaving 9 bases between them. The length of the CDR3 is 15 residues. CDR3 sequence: CASSLAGKPNSPLHF. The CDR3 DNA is TGTGCCAGCAGCTTAGCCGGAAAGCCTAATTCACCCCTCCACTTT.

This CDR3 is CASSPGGESSYEQYF. In nucleotides, the CDR3 is TGCGCCAGCAGCCCAGGGGGCGAGAGCTCCTACGAGCAGTACTTC. The chain links TRBV5-1 to TRBJ2-7; 8 bases agree with TRBD1. The CDR3 covers 15 residues. Germline values: CDR1 SGHRS, CDR2 YFSETQ. V shed 4 bases and J 0 bases; nucleotides not matched to a gene: 6.